This T cell receptor beta chain was recorded in a study of T cell changes during pregnancy in multiple sclerosis. The CDR3 contains 15 residues. CDR1 SGHTA and CDR2 FQGNSA come from the germline V gene. V was pared by 4 bases and J by 5 bases, with 17 bases between. Profiling relied on immunoSEQ multiplex PCR, and the TCRdb table lists in-frame clones only, not all of them. The sample carries tens of thousands of clones, 93% recorded once. The sequenced sample was peripheral blood, obtained in the second trimester of pregnancy. The clonotype originates from a female donor in good health, enrolled as a control in a pregnancy study. The chain carries TRBV7-2 and TRBJ1-1; D might be TRBD1 (5 bases). For the CDR3, the DNA is TGTGCCAGCAGCTCCACCGGGAGTGGACATACTGAAGCTTTCTTT. Translating it yields CASSSTGSGHTEAFF. The complete variable domain, with remaining parts taken from reference TRBV7-2 and TRBJ1-1, reads GAGVSQSPSNKVTEKGKDVELRCDPISGHTALYWYRQSLGQGLEFLIYFQGNSAPDKSGLPSDRFSAERTGGSVSTLTIQRTQQEDSAVYLCASSSTGSGHTEAFFGQGTRLTVV.